This paragraph reports one T cell receptor (beta chain). The data were obtained in a study of blood T cell repertoires in COVID-19. Background on the study: Spain, Italy and the United States supplied samples that represented acute and convalescent COVID-19. Nucleic acid was either cDNA or gDNA, and it came from T cells, B-cell-depleted T cells, or PBMCs.

As processed by the authors: Scientists estimated how many nucleated cells there were by amplifying reference gene primers. Clones were read by immunoSEQ multiplex PCR, and TCRdb kept only the in-frame ones, dropping some. V, J and clone size are taken as reported in that table, and D and trimming were inferred from the DNA itself. The table lists 85,000 to 130,000 clones, roughly 90% of them singletons. The ends lost 2 bases at V and 4 bases at J; junction bases unmatched: 14. Germline assignment: CDR1 SGHVS and CDR2 FQNEAQ. This CDR3 spans 18 amino acids. The genes are TRBV7-8 and TRBJ2-3; 8 nucleotides align to TRBD2. Input material: peripheral blood. This sequence was found in a human donor in a cohort sampled during active COVID-19. CDR3 bases: TGTGCCAGCAGCTTAACCACAGGCTGGGGACTAGAGGCAGATACGCAGTATTTT. Amino acid sequence: CASSLTTGWGLEADTQYF.